Presented here are 7 T cell receptor beta chains from one specimen sequenced in a study of T cell responses to AZD1222 COVID-19 vaccine. Assay used: immunoSEQ multiplex PCR; TCRdb lists only in-frame clones, some missing. The table lists 150,000 or so clones, 80% to 90% of them singletons. Sequencing used peripheral blood, obtained on day 0 of AZD1222 vaccination. These receptors all stem from an adult in good health.

This chain uses TRBV13 with TRBJ2-7; 12 nucleotides line up with TRBD2. Germline assignment: CDR1 PRHDT and CDR2 FYEKMQ (reference sequence). There are 16 residues in the CDR3. Germline trimming cut 3 bases from V and 6 bases from J; bases unmatched to any gene: 9. The DNA for the CDR3 is TGTGCCAGCAGCTTGCGGACTAGCGGGAAAGTGGGCGAGCAGTACTTC. Translation gives CASSLRTSGKVGEQYF. The variable domain in full, completed from reference TRBV13 and TRBJ2-7, reads AAGVIQSPRHLIKEKRETATLKCYPIPRHDTVYWYQQGPGQDPQFLISFYEKMQSDKGSIPDRFSAQQFSDYHSELNMSSLELGDSALYFCASSLRTSGKVGEQYFGPGTRLTVT.

The chain uses TRBV6-5 and TRBJ1-2; D call uncertain. Germline V CDR1 and CDR2: MNHEY, SVGAGI. V shed 7 bases and J shed 8 bases, with 17 bases lying between them. The CDR3 length is 13 residues. The CDR3 is CASTLATGRGYTF. CDR3 in DNA: TGTGCCAGCACCCTAGCGACGGGTCGAGGCTACACCTTC.

This clone came up a few times. This rearrangement joins TRBV9 to TRBJ2-1, with 11 bases fitting TRBD2. This CDR3 is built from 18 residues. J was trimmed by 4 bases and V by 0 bases; bases with no gene match: 9. Germline V gene lookup returns CDR1 SGDLS and CDR2 YYNGEE. As DNA, the CDR3 is TGTGCCAGCAGCGTAGATATAGCGGGAGGGCCTTTATACAATGAGCAGTTCTTC. This codes for CASSVDIAGGPLYNEQFF.

The chain combines TRBV11-3 with TRBJ1-1; possible D gene TRBD1, 6 bases. CDR1 is SGHNT and CDR2 is YENEEA in the germline V gene. Trimming removed 0 bases from V and 10 bases from J, with 12 bases in between. The CDR3 covers 13 residues. The CDR3 DNA reads as TGTGCCAGCAGCTTAGATAGGGGGGCGCGAGCTTTCTTT. Protein sequence: CASSLDRGARAFF.

J is TRBJ1-1 and V is TRBV13; D may be TRBD1 (6 bases). Deletions cut 3 bases from V and 10 bases from J, with 18 bases between. CDR3 length: 14 amino acids. Germline V gene data show CDR1 as PRHDT and CDR2 as FYEKMQ (reference sequence). CDR3 nucleotide sequence: TGTGCCAGCAGCTTGACCGGCGGGGGGCGAGGAGCTTTCTTT. As protein: CASSLTGGGRGAFF.

The rearrangement joins TRBV9 to TRBJ2-2; D perhaps matches TRBD2 (5 bases). Between the trimmed V and J ends, which lost 1 base and 7 bases, there was a span of 20 bases. CDR1 is SGDLS and CDR2 is YYNGEE in the germline V gene. The CDR3 spans 17 residues. The CDR3 sequence: CASSVPGLGPGGGELFF. The CDR3 DNA follows: TGTGCCAGCAGCGTACCCGGACTGGGCCCTGGTGGCGGGGAGCTGTTTTTT.

The gene calls are TRBV3-1 (or the pseudogene TRBV3-2) and TRBJ2-6; D is undetermined. V lost 11 bases and J lost 0, with 8 bases in between. The CDR3 runs to 13 residues. Germline V gives CDR1 LGHDT, CDR2 YNNKEL (reference sequence). CDR3 DNA: TGTGCCGTTGGGGACTCTGGGGCCAACGTCCTGACTTTC. Residues: CAVGDSGANVLTF.